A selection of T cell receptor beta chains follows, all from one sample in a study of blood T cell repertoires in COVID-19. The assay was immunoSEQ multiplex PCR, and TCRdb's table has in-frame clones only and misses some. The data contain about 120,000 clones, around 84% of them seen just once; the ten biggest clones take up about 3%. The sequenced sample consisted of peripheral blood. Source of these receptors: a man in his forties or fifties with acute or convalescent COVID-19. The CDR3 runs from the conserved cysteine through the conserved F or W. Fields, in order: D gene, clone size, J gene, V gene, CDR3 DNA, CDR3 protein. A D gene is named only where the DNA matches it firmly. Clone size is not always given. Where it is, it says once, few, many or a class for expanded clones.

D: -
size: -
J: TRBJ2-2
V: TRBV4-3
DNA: TGCGCCAGCAGCCAAGATACACAGAGGGAGCTGTTTTTT
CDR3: CASSQDTQRELFF

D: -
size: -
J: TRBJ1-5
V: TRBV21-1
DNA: TGTGCCAGCAGCAAAGTTGTGGCTCCCGGCGGAAATCAGCCCCAGCATTTT
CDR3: CASSKVVAPGGNQPQHF

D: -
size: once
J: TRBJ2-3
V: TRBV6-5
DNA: TGTGCCAGCAGCACAGATGCAGATACGCAGTATTTT
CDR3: CASSTDADTQYF

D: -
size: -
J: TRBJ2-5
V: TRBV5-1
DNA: TGCGCCAGCAGCTGGGCATCAGGGATTAGTGAGACCCAGTACTTC
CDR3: CASSWASGISETQYF

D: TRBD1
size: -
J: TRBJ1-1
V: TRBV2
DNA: TGTGCCAGCAGTGAAGCGCCGGGACAGAAAGCTTTCTTT
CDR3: CASSEAPGQKAFF

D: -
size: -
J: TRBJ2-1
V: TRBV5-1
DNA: TGCGCCAGCAGCTTGGATTCCAGCTACAATGAGCAGTTCTTC
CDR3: CASSLDSSYNEQFF

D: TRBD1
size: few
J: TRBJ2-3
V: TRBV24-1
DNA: TGTGCCACCAGTGACACCGGGACAGGGGGGGGCACAGATACGCAGTATTTT
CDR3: CATSDTGTGGGTDTQYF

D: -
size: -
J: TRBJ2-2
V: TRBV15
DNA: TGTGCCACCAGCAGAGTCGGGTACACCGGGGAGCTGTTTTTT
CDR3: CATSRVGYTGELFF

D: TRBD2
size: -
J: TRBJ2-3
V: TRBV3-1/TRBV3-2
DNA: TGTGCCAGCAGCCTGCTAGCGGGGGGAACCACAGATACGCAGTATTTT
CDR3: CASSLLAGGTTDTQYF

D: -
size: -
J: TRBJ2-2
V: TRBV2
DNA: TGTGCCAGCAGAAGGACAAGTAACACCGGGGAGCTGTTTTTT
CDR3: CASRRTSNTGELFF

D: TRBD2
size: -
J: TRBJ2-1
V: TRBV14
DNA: TGTGCCAGCAGCCAAGATCCGGGACTAGCGTCCTACAATGAGCAGTTCTTC
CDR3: CASSQDPGLASYNEQFF

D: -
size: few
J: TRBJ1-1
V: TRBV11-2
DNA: TGTGCCAGCAGCCAAACTTTCATAATGAACACTGAAGCTTTCTTT
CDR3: CASSQTFIMNTEAFF

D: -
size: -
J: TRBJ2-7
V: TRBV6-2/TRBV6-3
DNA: TGTGCCAGCAGTATCCAGGCCATCTACGAGCAGTACTTC
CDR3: CASSIQAIYEQYF

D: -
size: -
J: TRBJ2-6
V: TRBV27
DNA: TGTGCCAGCAGGATTCCAGGGTCGGGGGCCAACGTCCTGACTTTC
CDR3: CASRIPGSGANVLTF

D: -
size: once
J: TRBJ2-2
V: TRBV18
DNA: TGTGCCAGCTCTTACGGACAGAACACCGGGGAGCTGTTTTTT
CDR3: CASSYGQNTGELFF

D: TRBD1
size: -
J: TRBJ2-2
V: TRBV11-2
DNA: TGTGCCAGCAGCTCCCTGACAGGGTGGGCCGGGGAGCTGTTTTTT
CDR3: CASSSLTGWAGELFF

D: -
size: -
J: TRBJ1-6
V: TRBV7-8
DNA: TGTGCCAGCAGTGGAGTTGACAGACCTAATTCACCCCTCCACTTT
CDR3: CASSGVDRPNSPLHF

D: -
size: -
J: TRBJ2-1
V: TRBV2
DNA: TGTGCCAGCAGTGACAGGGGCGCCATTGAGCAGTTCTTC
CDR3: CASSDRGAIEQFF

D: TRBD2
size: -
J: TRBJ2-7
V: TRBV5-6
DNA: TGTGCCAGCAGCTCACACCACAAGACTAGCGGGGGGGCATACGAGCAGTACTTC
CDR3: CASSSHHKTSGGAYEQYF

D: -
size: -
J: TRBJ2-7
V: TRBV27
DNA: TGTGCCAGCAGACCCGGGGGACCTATTAACTACGAGCAGTACTTC
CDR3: CASRPGGPINYEQYF

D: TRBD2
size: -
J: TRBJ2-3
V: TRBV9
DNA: TGTGCCAGCAGCGCCCGACTAGCGGGGGGGATAGATACGCAGTATTTT
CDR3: CASSARLAGGIDTQYF

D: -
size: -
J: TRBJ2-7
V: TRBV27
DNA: TGTGCCAGCAGTTTAGCGGGGTCTGCGGGGGAGCAGTACTTC
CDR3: CASSLAGSAGEQYF

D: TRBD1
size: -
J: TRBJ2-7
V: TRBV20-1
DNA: TGCAGTGCTAGTACAGGGGCTTCCTACGAGCAGTACTTC
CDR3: CSASTGASYEQYF

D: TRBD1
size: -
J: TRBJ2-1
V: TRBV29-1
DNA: TGCAGCGTTGAAGACGGGACAGGGATTGAGCAGTTCTTC
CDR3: CSVEDGTGIEQFF

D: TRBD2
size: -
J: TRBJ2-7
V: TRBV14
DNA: TGTGCCAGCAGCCAAGATCGATGGCAGCCCGGGACTAGCGGGGTTAACTACGAGCAGTACTTC
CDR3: CASSQDRWQPGTSGVNYEQYF

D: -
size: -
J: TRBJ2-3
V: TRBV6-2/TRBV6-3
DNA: TGTGCCAGCAGTGGCCCCAGGGGTCCGAGCACAGATACGCAGTATTTT
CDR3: CASSGPRGPSTDTQYF

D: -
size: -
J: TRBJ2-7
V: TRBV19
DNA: TGTGCCAGTATGGAGGGGATAGGGTCCTACGAGCAGTACTTC
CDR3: CASMEGIGSYEQYF

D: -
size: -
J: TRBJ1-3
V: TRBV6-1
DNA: TGTGCCAGCAGTGGGCAACAGGCCCACTCTGGAAACACCATATATTTT
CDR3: CASSGQQAHSGNTIYF

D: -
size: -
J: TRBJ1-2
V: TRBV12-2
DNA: -
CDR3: CASRVGGGSKYGYTF

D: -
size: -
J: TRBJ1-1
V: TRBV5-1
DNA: TGCGCCAGCAGCTTGACAGTCGGGAATATGAACACTGAAGCTTTCTTT
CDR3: CASSLTVGNMNTEAFF

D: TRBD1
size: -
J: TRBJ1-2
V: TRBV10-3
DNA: TGTGCCATCAGTGACGGGGGACAGGGGATATCTGAGAACTATGGCTACACCTTC
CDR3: CAISDGGQGISENYGYTF

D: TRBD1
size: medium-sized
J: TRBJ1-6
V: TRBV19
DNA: TGTGCCAGTAGTAGCGCCGTGGACAGGTTTAATTCACCCCTCCACTTT
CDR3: CASSSAVDRFNSPLHF

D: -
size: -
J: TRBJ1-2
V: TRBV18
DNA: TGTGCCAGCTCACCACCGAATCGACAGTCCTATGGCTACACCTTC
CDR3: CASSPPNRQSYGYTF

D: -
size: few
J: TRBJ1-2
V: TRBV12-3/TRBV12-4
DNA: TGTGCCAGCAGGCCCTCGGGCTATGGCTACACCTTC
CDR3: CASRPSGYGYTF

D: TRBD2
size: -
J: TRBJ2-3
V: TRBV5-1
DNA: TGCGCCAGCAGCAAGGGGACTAGCGGGGGCACAGATACGCAGTATTTT
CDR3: CASSKGTSGGTDTQYF

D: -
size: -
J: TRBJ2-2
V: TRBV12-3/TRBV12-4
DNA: TGTGCCAGCAGTTTCATCCGGGACGGGGAGCTGTTTTTT
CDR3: CASSFIRDGELFF

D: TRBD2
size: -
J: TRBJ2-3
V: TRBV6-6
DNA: TGTGCCAGCAGCTCAATTAGGACTAGCGGGGGGAAGAACACAGATACGCAGTATTTT
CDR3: CASSSIRTSGGKNTDTQYF

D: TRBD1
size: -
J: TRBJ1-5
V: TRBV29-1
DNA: TGCAGCGTTGGAACCGGGACAGGGGCCGGGGGGCCCCAGCATTTT
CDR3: CSVGTGTGAGGPQHF

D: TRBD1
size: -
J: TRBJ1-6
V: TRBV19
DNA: TGTGCCAGTAGTTCGGACAGGCCGAATTCACCCCTCCACTTT
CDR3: CASSSDRPNSPLHF

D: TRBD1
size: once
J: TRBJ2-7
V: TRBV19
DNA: TGTGCCAGTAGTATACCGGGACAGGGGTTACACGAGCAGTACTTC
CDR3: CASSIPGQGLHEQYF

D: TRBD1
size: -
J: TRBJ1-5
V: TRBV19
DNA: TGTGCCAGTAGGGGATCCTTAACTCAGGGGGTTGAGGATAGCAATCAGCCCCAGCATTTT
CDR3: CASRGSLTQGVEDSNQPQHF

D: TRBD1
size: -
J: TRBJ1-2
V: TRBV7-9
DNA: TGTGCCAGCAGCTCGTCCAACGCGGACAGGGTTGCCGGCTACACCTTC
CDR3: CASSSSNADRVAGYTF

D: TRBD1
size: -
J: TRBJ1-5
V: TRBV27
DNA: TGTGCCAGCAGTTTTCCGACTTCGGGACAGCAAAACCCTAGCAATCAGCCCCAGCATTTT
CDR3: CASSFPTSGQQNPSNQPQHF

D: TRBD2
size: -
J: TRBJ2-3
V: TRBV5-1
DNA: TGCGCCAGCAGCTTCCTTAGCGGGGCCGCAGATACGCAGTATTTT
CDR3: CASSFLSGAADTQYF

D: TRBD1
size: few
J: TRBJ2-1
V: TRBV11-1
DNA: TGTGCCAGCAGCTTAGAAAGACAGGGACCTTACAATGAGCAGTTCTTC
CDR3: CASSLERQGPYNEQFF

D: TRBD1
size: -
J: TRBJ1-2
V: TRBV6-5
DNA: TGTGCCAGCAGTTACACGGACAGGGCCTATGGCTACACCTTC
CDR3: CASSYTDRAYGYTF

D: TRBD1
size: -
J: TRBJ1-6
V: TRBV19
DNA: TGTGCCAGTAGTCGACAGGGGGGTATAGGTTCACCCCTCCACTTT
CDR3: CASSRQGGIGSPLHF

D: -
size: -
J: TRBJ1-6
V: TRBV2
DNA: TGTGCCACCCACAGGGAAAATAATTCACCCCTCCACTTT
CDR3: CATHRENNSPLHF

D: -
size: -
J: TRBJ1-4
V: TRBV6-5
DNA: TGTGCCAGCAGTTACTCCCCTTACATAAATGAAAAACTGTTTTTT
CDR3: CASSYSPYINEKLFF

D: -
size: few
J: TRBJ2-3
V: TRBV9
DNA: TGTGCCAGCAGCGTAGGACGGGTAGGCACAGATACGCAGTATTTT
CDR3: CASSVGRVGTDTQYF

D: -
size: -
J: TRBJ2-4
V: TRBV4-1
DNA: TGCGCCAGCAGCCCCAGGGAAAAGATTCAGTACTTC
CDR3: CASSPREKIQYF

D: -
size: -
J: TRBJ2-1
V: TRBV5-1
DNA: TGCGCCAGCAGCCCCCCAGGGGGGTGGAAGTCCTACAATGAGCAGTTCTTC
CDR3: CASSPPGGWKSYNEQFF

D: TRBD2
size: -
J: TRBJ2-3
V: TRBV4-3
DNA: TGCGCCAGCAGCCAAGCGCCACGGGGGGGCCCGGCAGATACGCAGTATTTT
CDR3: CASSQAPRGGPADTQYF

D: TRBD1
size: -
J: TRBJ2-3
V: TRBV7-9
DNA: TGTGCCAGCAACCTACAGGGGACCCGCACAGATACGCAGTATTTT
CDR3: CASNLQGTRTDTQYF

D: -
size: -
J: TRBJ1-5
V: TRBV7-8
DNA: TGTGCCAGCAGCCCGGGGGGGGCGGGAAATCAGCCCCAGCATTTT
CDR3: CASSPGGAGNQPQHF

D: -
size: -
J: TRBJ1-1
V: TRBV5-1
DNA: TGCGCCAGCAGCTTGCTGCGGCGGGACACTGAAGCTTTCTTT
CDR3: CASSLLRRDTEAFF

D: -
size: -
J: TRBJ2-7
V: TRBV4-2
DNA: TGTGCCAGCAGCCAAGTCCCTGCGTCCTACGAGCAGTACTTC
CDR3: CASSQVPASYEQYF